The subject of this entry is one TCR beta chain. Its antigen is unidentified. The CDR3 spans 12 residues. Trimming removed 6 bases from V and 7 bases from J, with 12 bases in between. Germline V gives CDR1 MNHNS, CDR2 SASEGT. The record originates from a study of cytomegalovirus exposure and HLA in healthy donors. Broader study findings: Within the data, a cluster of highly shared sequence variants was likely a sequencing artifact. In vitro experiments confirmed that three CMV-associated chains were specific for CMV antigens. In a later analysis, the majority of CMV-associated beta chains seemingly showed HLA restriction.

It was with 60 Vbeta and 13 Jbeta primers that the PCR ran. The repertoire was sequenced with immunoSEQ multiplex PCR; TCRdb's copy has only in-frame clones and lacks some. Of roughly 61,000 clones in the sample, 89% are singletons; the top ten hold over 1.2%. The source is a young man in good health and CMV-seropositive. The chain is built from TRBV6-1 and TRBJ1-1; a weak D match, TRBD1 (6 bases). Sequencing was carried out using PBMCs. CDR3 DNA sequence: TGTGCCAGCAGGACAGGAGTCCTTGAAGCTTTCTTT. This gives the protein CASRTGVLEAFF.